This TCR beta chain was obtained from a study of blood T cells in healthy people across ages. The sample providers were healthy Caucasian people from Russia, aged about 6 to 100. At least 5 micrograms of total RNA were extracted per sample. This clonotype came up a few times. The use of a sample-barcoded 5' primer and a J-beta primer mix characterized a second PCR of roughly 6 to 11 cycles. From the 5' RACE reads, TCRdb called clonotypes with MiXCR, one entry per CDR3 protein. Among about 970,000 distinct CDR3 sequences listed, 45% to 60% were seen once. The clonotype originates from a woman aged 55-70 years in good health. The sequencing input was blood.

CDR3 in amino acids: CASTKTGNEKLFF. In DNA, the CDR3 is TGTGCCAGCACCAAGACAGGGAATGAAAAACTGTTTTTT. The chain links TRBV6-2 or TRBV6-3 to TRBJ1-4, with 7 positions matching TRBD1. CDR3 length equals 13 residues. In germline, CDR1 is MNHEY, CDR2 SVGEGT. V trimming: 7 bases; J trimming: 5 bases; junction bases outside the gene matches: 4.